These 23 T cell receptor beta chains were all obtained from the same sample, sequenced in a study of shared clonotypes between healthy human individuals. Profiling relied on immunoSEQ multiplex PCR, and the TCRdb table lists in-frame clones only, not all of them. The sample carries about 2.1 million clones, around 93% recorded once. Only CD45RO-negative cells positively selected for CCR7 counted as naive CD8 cells, so terminally differentiated effector memory CD45RA+ cells were excluded. Sequences were obtained from naive CD8+ T cells from PBMCs. Receptors originate from a man in his late teens or twenties in good health. Some clones in this sample may be carry-over from other donors' samples.

This chain uses TRBV4-1 with TRBJ2-1; D is unresolved. Trimming pared 1 base from V and 7 bases from J, leaving 14 bases between. The CDR3 sequence is 15 residues long. Germline CDR1 and CDR2: MGHRA and YSYEKL. The chain's CDR3 is CASSQVGFGFNEQFF. The CDR3 DNA reads TGCGCCAGCAGCCAAGTGGGGTTCGGGTTTAATGAGCAGTTCTTC.

The J gene is TRBJ2-1, the V gene TRBV11-2; 9 nucleotides match TRBD2. This CDR3 has 13 amino acids. Germline loops: CDR1 SGHAT, CDR2 FQNNGV. Unmatched junction bases numbered 1, after V lost 6 bases and J lost 4 bases. The CDR3 is CASRTSGYNEQFF. CDR3 bases: TGTGCCAGCAGAACTAGCGGGTACAATGAGCAGTTCTTC.

This clone was detected a few times. CDR3 nucleotides: TGTGCCAGCAGCTGGGCCGGGGCCTATGGCTACACCTTC. Translation gives CASSWAGAYGYTF. The V call is TRBV7-9, the J call TRBJ1-2; D possibly corresponds to TRBD1 (5 bases). Trimming left V 4 bases short and J 4 bases short, with 10 bases between. CDR1 and CDR2 from the germline V gene are SEHNR and FQNEAQ (reference sequence). There are 13 residues in the CDR3. The full variable domain, its missing parts supplied by reference TRBV7-9 and TRBJ1-2, is DTGVSQNPRHKITKRGQNVTFRCDPISEHNRLYWYRQTLGQGPEFLTYFQNEAQLEKSRLLSDRFSAERPKGSFSTLEIQRTEQGDSAMYLCASSWAGAYGYTFGSGTRLTVV.

This rearrangement joins TRBV11-2 to TRBJ2-3; a weak D match, TRBD2 (6 bases). Germline-derived CDR1 and CDR2 are SGHAT and FQNNGV. V lost 3 bases and J 10 bases, leaving 8 bases between the germline ends. The CDR3 is made up of 11 amino acids. CDR3 residues: CASSFASAQYF. In DNA, the CDR3 is TGTGCCAGCAGCTTTGCTAGCGCGCAGTATTTT. Using reference TRBV11-2 and TRBJ2-3 for the parts outside the CDR3, the full variable domain is EAGVAQSPRYKIIEKRQSVAFWCNPISGHATLYWYQQILGQGPKLLIQFQNNGVVDDSQLPKDRFSAERLKGVDSTLKIQPAKLEDSAVYLCASSFASAQYFGPGTRLTVL.

CDR3 loop: CAWSHAPEFYEQYF. Here the CDR3 DNA reads TGTGCCTGGAGTCACGCTCCGGAATTTTACGAGCAGTACTTC. J is TRBJ2-7 and V is TRBV30; no definite D call. Germline-derived CDR1 and CDR2 are GTSNPN and SVGIG (reference sequence). The CDR3 is 14 amino acids. V shed 2 bases and J shed 4 bases, with 15 bases lying between them.

The chain combines TRBV5-4 with TRBJ2-1, with TRBD2 matching over 7 bases. The CDR3 is 15 residues long. The junction had 12 bases not matched to a gene; V was cut back by 2 bases and J by 10 bases. Germline V lookup: CDR1 SGHNT, CDR2 YYREEE (reference sequence). Written as DNA, the CDR3 is TGTGCCAGCAGCTTCGCGCCAAGACTAGCCGGCGAGCAGTTCTTC. Translating gives CASSFAPRLAGEQFF.

This chain uses TRBV7-2 with TRBJ2-3; possibly TRBD1 for D (5 bases). The length of the CDR3 is 15 residues. The germline V and J ends were trimmed by 4 bases and 0 bases, with 11 bases remaining between them. Per the germline V gene, CDR1 is SGHTA and CDR2 is FQGNSA. CDR3 protein: CASSSNRRSTDTQYF. CDR3 in DNA: TGTGCCAGCAGCTCCAACAGGAGAAGCACAGATACGCAGTATTTT.

This clone has just one count. This chain connects TRBV4-3 to TRBJ2-7, with 7 bases identical to TRBD1. The CDR3 consists of 16 residues. V lost 0 bases, J lost 5 bases, and 10 bases stayed unmatched. Germline V gives CDR1 LGHNA, CDR2 YSLEER. The CDR3 DNA follows: TGCGCCAGCAGCCAAGATCGGAGACAGGGTACCCACGAGCAGTACTTC. Encoded protein: CASSQDRRQGTHEQYF.

V and J are TRBV6-5 and TRBJ2-7, with 7 bases that match TRBD2. CDR1 MNHEY and CDR2 SVGAGI come from the germline V gene. After removal of 2 bases from V and 3 bases from J, the junction contained 7 bases not matched to a gene. The CDR3 has 15 amino acids. The CDR3 loop reads CASSYMGGDGYEQYF. CDR3 nucleotides: TGTGCCAGCAGTTACATGGGAGGGGACGGCTACGAGCAGTACTTC.

V and J are TRBV19 and TRBJ1-4; TRBD1 is a possible D gene (5 bases). The CDR3 is made up of 16 amino acids. V was shortened by 3 bases and J by 7 bases, with 18 bases between the two germline ends. Germline V CDR1 and CDR2: LNHDA, SQIVND (reference sequence). The CDR3 protein is CASSIPPTGSFEKLFF. The CDR3 bases are TGTGCCAGTAGTATTCCCCCCACAGGTTCGTTTGAAAAACTGTTTTTT.

The chain uses TRBV7-9 and TRBJ1-2; no firm D call. Deletions cut 3 bases from V and 4 bases from J, with 12 bases between. The CDR3 extends over 14 amino acids. The germline gives CDR1 SEHNR, CDR2 FQNEAQ (reference sequence). CDR3 amino acids: CASSFTGVSYGYTF. The CDR3 DNA reads as TGTGCCAGCAGCTTTACCGGGGTTAGCTATGGCTACACCTTC.

This chain links TRBV25-1 with TRBJ2-7, with D maybe TRBD2 (6 bases). The CDR3 loop spans 14 amino acids. The germline V gene encodes CDR1 MGHDK and CDR2 SYGVNS. V lost 5 bases and J lost 2, with 13 bases in between. CDR3 coding DNA: TGTGCCAGCAGTTCGGCGACTAGTCCCTACGAGCAGTACTTC. Its protein is CASSSATSPYEQYF.

This chain connects TRBV6-1 to TRBJ2-7; the D gene is possibly TRBD1 (5 bases). The CDR3 is 15 residues long. V gave up 3 bases and J gave up 1 base, with 13 bases separating them. CDR1 is MNHNS, CDR2 SASEGT, per germline. The CDR3: CASSEGPLASYEQYF. CDR3 in DNA: TGTGCCAGCAGTGAGGGGCCGTTAGCTTCCTACGAGCAGTACTTC.

Points on this clone: This same CDR3 is encoded by further DNA sequences in the sample. CDR3 sequence: CASSPREVGYGYTF. The DNA for the CDR3 is TGTGCCAGCAGTCCAAGGGAGGTAGGCTATGGCTACACCTTC. The rearrangement links TRBV27 to TRBJ1-2; D gene unclear. The germline V gene has CDR1 MNHEY and CDR2 SMNVEV (reference sequence). Trimming cost V 5 bases and J 4 bases, with 14 bases left between them. This CDR3 contains 14 residues.

The J gene is TRBJ2-7, the V gene TRBV15, with D unresolved. The V gene lost 5 bases and the J gene lost 6 bases, with 20 bases spanning the gap. The CDR3 is 15 amino acids. CDR1 and CDR2 (germline): LNHNV, YYDKDF (reference sequence). The CDR3 nucleotides read TGTGCCACCAGCGGTAGTGTAGGGCCCCGTGGCGAGCAGTACTTC. This sequence encodes CATSGSVGPRGEQYF.

The chain couples TRBV7-3 to TRBJ2-5; 7 bases are shared with TRBD1. J lost 3 bases, V lost 2 bases, and 3 bases had no gene match. Looked up from germline, CDR1 is SGHTA and CDR2 is FQGTGA. The length of the CDR3 is 14 residues. CDR3 sequence (DNA): TGTGCCAGCAGCTTATCGGGGACAGAAGAGACCCAGTACTTC. Protein sequence: CASSLSGTEETQYF.

This rearrangement joins TRBV6-5 to TRBJ1-1; no clear D gene. CDR3 length: 15 amino acids. With 2 bases removed from V and 6 bases from J, the gap between germline ends came to 16 bases. The germline V gene has CDR1 MNHEY and CDR2 SVGAGI. The chain's CDR3 is CASSYREGTVSEAFF. The CDR3 DNA reads as TGTGCCAGCAGTTACAGAGAGGGTACGGTTTCTGAAGCTTTCTTT.

V gene TRBV5-4 combines with J gene TRBJ2-1, with 9 bases aligning to TRBD1. The germline V gene encodes CDR1 SGHNT and CDR2 YYREEE (reference sequence). J gave up 8 bases and V 3 bases, and 3 bases lay outside the gene matches. This CDR3 contains 13 residues. In DNA form, the CDR3 reads TGTGCCAGCAGCTCCAGACAGGGGGATGAGCAGTTCTTC. The encoded protein is CASSSRQGDEQFF.

The chain joins TRBV11-3 to TRBJ1-1; no definite D call. There are 13 residues in the CDR3. V dropped 3 bases and J dropped 3 bases, with 8 bases sitting between them. Per germline, CDR1 SGHNT and CDR2 YENEEA. As DNA, the CDR3 is TGTGCCAGCAGCTTTTTGCCGCACACTGAAGCTTTCTTT. It translates to CASSFLPHTEAFF.

This chain links TRBV27 with TRBJ2-1, with D perhaps given as TRBD1 or TRBD2 (5 bases each). V lost 5 bases, J lost 13 bases, and 9 bases lay in between. The CDR3 spans 10 residues. From germline, CDR1 is MNHEY and CDR2 SMNVEV (reference sequence). CDR3 sequence (DNA): TGTGCCAGCAGTCGGGACCCACAGTTCTTC. Its protein is CASSRDPQFF.

The chain carries TRBV28 and TRBJ2-7; possible D gene TRBD1, 5 bases. Deletions cut 5 bases from V and 2 bases from J, with 16 bases between. This CDR3 comprises 15 residues. Germline CDR1 is MDHEN and CDR2 is SYDVKM. This CDR3 is CASSTPKGVPYEQYF. The CDR3 DNA reads as TGTGCCAGCAGTACCCCAAAAGGGGTCCCCTACGAGCAGTACTTC.

A few counts support this clone. The chain combines TRBV10-2 with TRBJ1-5; D unresolved. Trimming cost V 3 bases and J 5 bases, with 11 bases left between them. The CDR3 has 14 amino acids. Germline V lookup: CDR1 WSHSY, CDR2 SAAADI. CDR3 sequence: CASSDAGWHQPQHF. The CDR3 nucleotides read TGCGCCAGCAGTGATGCGGGATGGCATCAGCCCCAGCATTTT.

V is TRBV4-3 and J is TRBJ2-1, with a possible D match to TRBD2 (5 bases). V gave up 4 bases and J gave up 4 bases, with 20 bases separating them. CDR1 and CDR2 from the germline V gene are LGHNA and YSLEER. CDR3 size: 17 residues. The CDR3 DNA sequence: TGCGCCAGCAGCCCGAAATTCGGGGTAGCGAATTACAATGAGCAGTTCTTC. Translated: CASSPKFGVANYNEQFF.